The source of this T cell receptor (beta chain) is a study of CD8 T cells in ankylosing spondylitis. Germline trimming cut 4 bases from V and 2 bases from J; bases unmatched to any gene: 16. This CDR3 has 20 residues. Germline CDR1 reads MNHNS; CDR2 reads SASEGT. It was by quantitative 5'-RACE with molecular barcodes that TCR beta libraries were made. TCRdb fed the 5' RACE reads into MiXCR, producing one record per CDR3 protein. There are around 490,000 distinct CDR3 sequences in the sample; roughly 5.3% occur only once, and around 3.6% lies in the top ten. At least ten counts were recorded for this clonotype. The antigen remains unidentified. The study's findings and limits: Reportedly, matched ankylosing spondylitis synovial fluid was significantly enriched for disease-linked clones. Some of these motif variants have turned up before, in reports on reactive arthritis synovial fluid and blood. The study identified a TCR beta motif of several highly homologous variants that appeared characteristic of ankylosing spondylitis blood. Disease-associated clones were CD8+ and fairly uncommon in peripheral blood.

Sequenced sample: blood, either unsorted or a sorted T cell fraction (not recorded which). This clonotype was obtained from a male donor with ankylosing spondylitis. The chain uses TRBV6-1 and TRBJ2-3, with TRBD2 identical over 12 bases. CDR3 protein: CASSGRATSGRGVPTDTQYF. CDR3 nucleotide sequence: TGTGCCAGCAGTGGACGGGCGACTAGCGGGAGAGGGGTTCCCACAGATACGCAGTATTTT.